Only a few counts were recorded for the clone carrying this T cell receptor beta chain. Its antigen is still unknown. Each CDR3 protein gets one entry after TCRdb re-called the 5' RACE reads with MiXCR. The repertoire has roughly 470,000 distinct CDR3 sequences, roughly 13% of them found once; the top ten carry approximately 0.98%. This sample is drawn from a study of identical twins. Study outcomes and limitations: The more abundant beta clonotypes in cord blood had fewer insertions, and memory repertoires did not show this. Modeled out-of-frame TCR alpha sharing in monozygotic twins fell below observed levels. Excess twin sharing in beta out-of-frame sequences was weaker.

Germline V gives CDR1 LGHDT, CDR2 YNNKEL (reference sequence). The CDR3 loop spans 15 amino acids. The germline V and J ends were trimmed by 1 base and 5 bases, with 11 bases remaining between them. Donors were all healthy Caucasians. These same records also appear under a second study, on yellow fever vaccine responses in identical twins.

Sequenced: CD4+ T cells sorted from blood. V usage is TRBV3-1 and J usage is TRBJ2-2, with D tentatively TRBD1 or TRBD2 (5 bases each). The source of this sequence is a young woman in good health. For the CDR3, the DNA is TGTGCCAGCAGCCAAGCGGGGCGGGTTACCGGGGAGCTGTTTTTT. Translation gives CASSQAGRVTGELFF.